The clone carrying this T cell receptor beta chain appeared a few times. Its antigen is unidentified. It was with unique molecular identifiers that the TCRbeta library was prepared. TCRdb fed the PCR reads into MiXCR, producing one record per CDR3 protein. In the table there are over 200,000 distinct CDR3 sequences, about a sixth of which are singletons. The data were obtained in a study of T-cell reconstitution after alpha-beta-depleted transplantation in children. Study-level points and caveats: The authors attributed T-cell counts and diversity one year after transplant mostly to newly produced T cells. Expanded clones from the graft, numbering several hundred, reportedly supplied alpha-beta T cells about two months after transplant. From surviving recipient T cells and thymic progenitors came the high day-60 TCRbeta diversity observed in some patients.

This CDR3 is 15 amino acids long. Germline assignment: CDR1 SGHRS and CDR2 YFSETQ. Unmatched junction bases numbered 3, after V lost 0 bases and J lost 3 bases. The source is a male patient between 2 and 9 years old who had a stem cell transplant for acute lymphoblastic leukemia, so the T cells may come from the graft donor. The chain employs TRBV5-1 and TRBJ2-5; 9 positions agree with TRBD2. The sample here was PBMCs, mostly from graft donor cells, taken 360 days after TCRalphabeta/CD19-depleted stem cell transplant. The DNA for the CDR3 is TGCGCCAGCAGCTTGGCCAGGACTAGCGAAGAGACCCAGTACTTC. The encoded protein is CASSLARTSEETQYF. Combining the CDR3 with reference TRBV5-1 and TRBJ2-5 gives the whole variable domain KAGVTQTPRYLIKTRGQQVTLSCSPISGHRSVSWYQQTPGQGLQFLFEYFSETQRNKGNFPGRFSGRQFSNSRSEMNVSTLELGDSALYLCASSLARTSEETQYFGPGTRLLVL.